This entry features one T cell receptor (beta chain) sequence. Its specificity is not known. Cultured CD4+ T cells had their DNA profiled by the Oncomine TCR Beta short-read assay. From cultured CD4+ T cells, genomic DNA was extracted. MiXCR, applied by TCRdb to the PCR reads, yields one record per CDR3 protein. Of about 20,000 distinct CDR3 sequences in the sample, over 35% were seen once. The data belong to a study of vaccination and CD4 T cells after COVID-19. Treatment noted: roughly 11-day PBMC culture with coronavirus spike peptide pools or control peptides (ViraFEST assay). V was pared by 5 bases and J by 3 bases, with 4 bases of the junction left unmatched. This CDR3 is 14 amino acids long.

The chain has TRBV12-3 or TRBV12-4 and TRBJ1-2, with 9 bases lining up with TRBD1. This sample comprised CD4+ T cells from blood, cultured in vitro, obtained before SARS-CoV-2 vaccination. The TCR was taken from a human donor who received a COVID-19 vaccine. The CDR3 DNA reads TGTGCCAGCAGTCCACAGGGGGCGGACTATGGCTACACCTTC. This encodes CASSPQGADYGYTF.